Shown below are 31 T cell receptor beta chains from a single sample sequenced in a study of spatial heterogeneity in lung cancer. TCRdb re-called the 5' RACE reads with MiXCR, one entry per CDR3 protein. The sample includes around 92,000 distinct CDR3 sequences, approximately 12% seen only once; the top ten take roughly two fifths. The time point is: sample taken at primary tumor resection. Unsorted whole RNA of tumor, nontumor lung or frozen PBMC was sequenced. Here the sequenced sample was PBMCs, taken at surgery. These receptors all stem from a male donor with early-stage non-small cell lung cancer.

This clonotype was seen many times. The chain recombines TRBV7-6 with TRBJ2-5; D gene unclear. Germline V gene data show CDR1 as SGHVS and CDR2 as FNYEAQ. V lost 1 base, J lost 5 bases, and 8 bases lay in between. The CDR3 has 13 amino acids. CDR3 bases: TGTGCCAGCAGCTTAGGGGGTCGGGAGACCCAGTACTTC. This translates into CASSLGGRETQYF.

This chain uses TRBV10-3 with TRBJ2-1, with 11 bases matching TRBD2. The CDR3 is made up of 13 amino acids. V was pared by 7 bases and J by 9 bases, with 5 bases of the junction left unmatched. CDR1 ENHRY and CDR2 SYGVKD come from the germline V gene. The CDR3 DNA sequence: TGTGCCATCAAGGTAGCGGGGGGGCCTGAGCAGTTCTTC. This gives the protein CAIKVAGGPEQFF.

This clonotype was seen a few times. The chain combines TRBV7-9 with TRBJ2-7; D is uncertain. With 5 bases removed from V and 13 bases from J, the gap between germline ends came to 21 bases. The CDR3 sequence is 13 residues long. The germline V gene has CDR1 SEHNR and CDR2 FQNEAQ (reference sequence). CDR3 bases: TGTGCCAGCAGCCCAAATTCCCAGACCGGGCACTACTTC. It specifies CASSPNSQTGHYF.

Here the CDR3 DNA reads TGTGCCTGGAGTGGCGCGGGGGACCAGCCCCAGCATTTT. Protein sequence: CAWSGAGDQPQHF. The rearrangement links TRBV30 to TRBJ1-5, with D possibly being TRBD1 (5 bases). Trimming removed 1 base at V and 7 bases at J, with 11 bases between. The CDR3 runs to 13 residues. CDR1 is GTSNPN and CDR2 is SVGIG in the germline V gene (reference sequence).

This clonotype was recorded a few times. The genes are TRBV5-4 and TRBJ2-7; TRBD2 matches 7 bases. Germline lookup yields CDR1 SGHNT and CDR2 YYREEE (reference sequence). V gave up 1 base and J gave up 4 bases; unmatched junction bases: 5. This CDR3 has 14 residues. The CDR3 bases are TGTGCCAGCAGCTTGAGCCCGGGGGGTTACGAGCAGTACTTC. Translating gives CASSLSPGGYEQYF.

The V and J genes are TRBV7-2 and TRBJ2-1; 10 nucleotides agree with TRBD2. This CDR3 spans 18 amino acids. The germline CDR1 and CDR2 sequences are SGHTA and FQGNSA. The trim removed 3 bases at V and 0 bases at J, leaving 8 bases unmatched. The CDR3 loop reads CASSFSGTSVFSYNEQFF. In DNA form, the CDR3 reads TGTGCCAGCAGCTTCTCCGGGACTAGCGTGTTCTCCTACAATGAGCAGTTCTTC.

This clonotype was seen a handful of times. This chain connects TRBV6-5 to TRBJ1-1, with D perhaps TRBD1 (5 bases). Trimming pared 7 bases from V and 10 bases from J, leaving 22 bases between. CDR3 length: 14 amino acids. Germline CDR1 and CDR2: MNHEY and SVGAGI. Written as DNA, the CDR3 is TGTGCCAGCACCCAACCGGGGCTTTCGAGAGGAGCTTTCTTT. Its protein is CASTQPGLSRGAFF.

V and J are TRBV28 and TRBJ2-7; TRBD2 matches 13 bases. Trimming removed 5 bases from V and 2 bases from J; junction bases left unmatched: 6. This CDR3 comprises 16 residues. The germline CDR1 and CDR2 sequences are MDHEN and SYDVKM. The DNA for the CDR3 is TGTGCCAGCAGTCATTGGACTAGCGGGAGCCCCTACGAGCAGTACTTC. Translation: CASSHWTSGSPYEQYF.

This clonotype was recorded a few times. V gene TRBV20-1 combines with J gene TRBJ2-7; 7 positions match TRBD2. The CDR3 is 11 residues long. The germline V gene has CDR1 DFQATT and CDR2 SNEGSKA (reference sequence). With V trimmed by 2 bases and J by 6 bases, 1 base remained unmatched. The CDR3 region is CSARRGVEQYF. The DNA of the CDR3 is TGCAGTGCTAGACGGGGGGTCGAGCAGTACTTC.

In this sample, this clonotype turned up a few times. The chain carries TRBV7-9 and TRBJ2-1, with unresolved D. Deletions cut 5 bases from V and 6 bases from J, with 5 bases between. This CDR3 contains 11 residues. Germline V gene lookup returns CDR1 SEHNR and CDR2 FQNEAQ (reference sequence). The DNA of the CDR3 is TGTGCCAGCAGCCCCGGCAATGAGCAGTTCTTC. This translates into CASSPGNEQFF.

This clonotype was seen more than once but under ten times. J is TRBJ1-5 and V is TRBV21-1; the DNA was not used to check the table's D call, TRBD1. TRBV21-1 counts as a pseudogene. The CDR3 is 16 amino acids. CDR3 region: CASSKEAQASNQPQHF. For the CDR3, the DNA is TGTGCCAGCAGCAAAGAAGCACAGGCCAGCAATCAGCCCCAGCATTTT.

Only a few counts were recorded for this clonotype. This sequence joins TRBV6-5 and TRBJ1-1; the match to TRBD1 covers 7 bases. V was clipped by 6 bases and J by 8 bases; unmatched bases: 6. From germline, CDR1 is MNHEY and CDR2 SVGAGI. This CDR3 spans 12 amino acids. Here the CDR3 reads CASSPPGGEAFF. In nucleotides, the CDR3 is TGTGCCAGCAGCCCTCCAGGGGGAGAAGCTTTCTTT.

This clonotype was detected ten times or more. V is TRBV7-2 and J is TRBJ2-5, with a possible D match to TRBD2 (6 bases). V lost 2 bases, J lost 3 bases, and 10 bases lay in between. Germline V gene data show CDR1 as SGHTA and CDR2 as FQGNSA. The CDR3 is made up of 14 amino acids. The DNA of the CDR3 is TGTGCCAGCAGCTTAAACCCGGGAGAAGAGACCCAGTACTTC. It codes for CASSLNPGEETQYF. The whole variable domain, remainder taken from reference TRBV7-2 and TRBJ2-5, is GAGVSQSPSNKVTEKGKDVELRCDPISGHTALYWYRQSLGQGLEFLIYFQGNSAPDKSGLPSDRFSAERTGGSVSTLTIQRTQQEDSAVYLCASSLNPGEETQYFGPGTRLLVL.

There are a few counts of this clonotype. The genes are TRBV12-3 or TRBV12-4 and TRBJ2-7, with TRBD2 matching over 10 bases. The CDR3 runs 14 residues. V lost 8 bases to trimming and J lost 5 bases; unmatched junction nucleotides: 9. The CDR3 nucleotides are TGTGCCAGCGGGCCCCTAGCGGGAGTGGACGAGCAGTACTTC. Its translation: CASGPLAGVDEQYF.

The table lists this clonotype with a few counts. The rearrangement links TRBV20-1 to TRBJ1-2, with D possibly matching TRBD1 (5 bases). V was clipped by 3 bases and J by 8 bases, with 19 bases between them. Germline values: CDR1 DFQATT, CDR2 SNEGSKA (reference sequence). There are 14 residues in the CDR3. CDR3 sequence reads: CSARSGLSKGGYTF. The CDR3 DNA reads TGCAGTGCTAGGTCGGGACTTTCCAAAGGCGGCTACACCTTC.

This clonotype has at least ten counts. This rearrangement joins TRBV20-1 to TRBJ2-1; 8 nucleotides line up with TRBD2. This CDR3 contains 12 residues. Per germline, CDR1 DFQATT and CDR2 SNEGSKA (reference sequence). Unmatched junction bases numbered 5, after V lost 4 bases and J lost 9 bases. This chain's CDR3 is CSAIGRASEQFF. The CDR3 DNA is TGCAGTGCTATCGGGAGGGCGAGTGAGCAGTTCTTC.

The chain couples TRBV12-3 or TRBV12-4 to TRBJ1-4, with D uncertain. The ends were cut back, 3 bases at V and 5 bases at J, with 10 bases in the middle. CDR3 length equals 14 residues. This CDR3 reads CASSFKYGNEKLFF. CDR3 sequence (DNA): TGTGCCAGCAGTTTTAAATACGGCAATGAAAAACTGTTTTTT.

This clonotype has ten or more counts. This chain joins TRBV29-1 and TRBJ2-5; D may be TRBD2 (5 bases). CDR1 is SQVTM, CDR2 ANQGSEA, per germline. Between the trimmed V and J ends, which lost 6 bases and 5 bases, there was a span of 16 bases. This CDR3 comprises 13 residues. The CDR3 nucleotides read TGCAGCGTAGAAAAGCGGAGACGGGAGACCCAGTACTTC. Encoded protein: CSVEKRRRETQYF.

The chain recombines TRBV7-9 with TRBJ1-1; D is unresolved. Per germline, CDR1 SEHNR and CDR2 FQNEAQ (reference sequence). The CDR3 sequence is 11 residues long. Deletions cut 5 bases from V and 10 bases from J, with 11 bases between. CDR3 nucleotides: TGTGCCAGCAGCCGCGCCTACATAGCTTTCTTT. It specifies CASSRAYIAFF.

The V call is TRBV3-2, the J call TRBJ1-2; the DNA was not compared with TRBD1, the D call given in the table. TRBV3-2 is given as a pseudogene. The CDR3 runs 20 residues. The CDR3 sequence is CASSHLLFDRVLVGDYGYTF. The DNA for the CDR3 is TGTGCCAGCAGCCACCTACTTTTTGACAGGGTGCTCGTTGGGGACTATGGCTACACCTTC.

The rearrangement uses TRBV28 and TRBJ2-2; no reliable D call. Germline V gene data show CDR1 as MDHEN and CDR2 as SYDVKM. The CDR3 extends over 15 amino acids. V lost 2 bases to trimming and J lost 1 base, with 8 bases between them. The CDR3 coding sequence is TGTGCCAGCAGTTTAGGCAGCCTGAACACCGGGGAGCTGTTTTTT. It encodes CASSLGSLNTGELFF.

By its share, this clonotype is medium-sized. The chain employs TRBV29-1 and TRBJ2-1; D possibly uses TRBD1 or TRBD2 (6 bases each). Trimming left V 6 bases short and J 4 bases short, with 19 bases between. Germline CDR1 SQVTM, CDR2 ANQGSEA. The CDR3 extends over 15 amino acids. DNA for the CDR3: TGCAGCGTGGCGAAGGTGAGGGGGACTTACAATGAGCAGTTCTTC. Amino acid sequence: CSVAKVRGTYNEQFF.

This clonotype was recorded many times. The chain is built from TRBV4-3 and TRBJ2-1, with a possible D match to TRBD2 (6 bases). V was pared by 1 base and J by 7 bases, with 14 bases between. This CDR3 has 15 amino acids. Germline CDR1 is LGHNA and CDR2 is YSLEER. The CDR3, as DNA: TGCGCCAGCAGCCAAGGAGTCGCGGGATTTAATGAGCAGTTCTTC. It specifies CASSQGVAGFNEQFF.

The chain carries TRBV7-8 and TRBJ2-7; D may be TRBD1 (8 bases). From germline, CDR1 is SGHVS and CDR2 FQNEAQ. This CDR3 has 15 amino acids. V shed 1 base and J shed 5 bases, with 15 bases lying between them. The CDR3 loop reads CASSLGQGRVDEQYF. Written as DNA, the CDR3 is TGTGCCAGCAGCTTAGGACAGGGGAGGGTAGACGAGCAGTACTTC.

In this sample, this clonotype turned up many times. The genes are TRBV28 and TRBJ1-5, with D uncertain. This CDR3 spans 14 amino acids. V lost 6 bases, J lost 1 base, and 10 bases lay in between. CDR1 is MDHEN and CDR2 is SYDVKM in the germline V gene. The CDR3 region is CASSTPGSNQPQHF. The CDR3 nucleotides read TGTGCCAGCAGCACGCCGGGGAGCAATCAGCCCCAGCATTTT.

The genes are TRBV27 and TRBJ1-2; a weak D match, TRBD1 (6 bases). This CDR3 spans 15 amino acids. Per germline, CDR1 MNHEY and CDR2 SMNVEV (reference sequence). Trimming pared 6 bases from V and 6 bases from J, leaving 20 bases between. For the CDR3, the DNA is TGTGCCAGCAGCCCAGAGGGATGGGGGGCCGATGGCTACACCTTC. Its translation is CASSPEGWGADGYTF.

This clonotype appeared a few times. This rearrangement joins TRBV7-2 to TRBJ1-4; the match to TRBD1 covers 9 bases. The germline gives CDR1 SGHTA, CDR2 FQGNSA. The CDR3 contains 15 residues. V lost 3 bases, J lost 8 bases, and 7 bases stayed unmatched. The DNA for the CDR3 is TGTGCCAGCAGCTTGGGACCGGGACAGGGAGAAAAACTGTTTTTT. It is translated as CASSLGPGQGEKLFF.

In this sample, this clonotype turned up a few times. The chain uses TRBV5-1 and TRBJ1-2, with 7 bases that match TRBD1. The CDR3 is made up of 14 amino acids. Germline V CDR1 and CDR2: SGHRS, YFSETQ. V lost 4 bases, J lost 2 bases, and 5 bases stayed unmatched. CDR3 nucleotide sequence: TGCGCCAGCAGCCCGTTACAGGGGAACTATGGCTACACCTTC. This translates into CASSPLQGNYGYTF.

This chain uses TRBV12-3 or TRBV12-4 with TRBJ1-1; no definite D call. The CDR3 spans 12 residues. With 3 bases removed from V and 0 bases from J, the gap between germline ends came to 2 bases. CDR3 residues: CASSFMNTEAFF. The CDR3 nucleotides read TGTGCCAGCAGTTTCATGAACACTGAAGCTTTCTTT.

The chain recombines TRBV10-3 with TRBJ2-1; 9 nucleotides line up with TRBD2. CDR1 and CDR2 (germline): ENHRY, SYGVKD. CDR3 size: 17 residues. The ends lost 2 bases at V and 7 bases at J; junction bases unmatched: 12. DNA for the CDR3: TGTGCCATCAGTGAGAGTTTTGCGGGAGGGCCGCTGAATGAGCAGTTCTTC. It yields the protein CAISESFAGGPLNEQFF.

The chain uses TRBV5-1 and TRBJ2-2, with D tentatively TRBD2 (5 bases). The V gene's germline CDR1 is SGHRS and CDR2 YFSETQ. V was shortened by 1 base and J by 0 bases, with 7 bases between the two germline ends. The CDR3 spans 15 residues. Here the CDR3 DNA reads TGCGCCAGCAGCTTGTTGGAGGCGAACACCGGGGAGCTGTTTTTT. Its protein is CASSLLEANTGELFF.